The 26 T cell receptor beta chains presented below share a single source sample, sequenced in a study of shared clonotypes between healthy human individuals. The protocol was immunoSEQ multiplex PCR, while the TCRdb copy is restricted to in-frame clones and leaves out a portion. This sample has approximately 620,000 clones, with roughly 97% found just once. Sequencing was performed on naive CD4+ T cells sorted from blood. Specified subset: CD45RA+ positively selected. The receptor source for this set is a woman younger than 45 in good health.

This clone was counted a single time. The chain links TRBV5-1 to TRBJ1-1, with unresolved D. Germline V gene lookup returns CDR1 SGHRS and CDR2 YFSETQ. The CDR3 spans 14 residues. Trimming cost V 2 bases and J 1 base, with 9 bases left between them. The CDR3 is CASSFSMGNTEAFF. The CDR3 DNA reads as TGCGCCAGCAGCTTTAGCATGGGGAACACTGAAGCTTTCTTT.

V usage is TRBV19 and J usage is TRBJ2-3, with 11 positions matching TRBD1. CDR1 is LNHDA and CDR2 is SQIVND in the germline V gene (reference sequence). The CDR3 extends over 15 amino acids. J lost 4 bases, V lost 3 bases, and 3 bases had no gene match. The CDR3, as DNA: TGTGCCAGTAGTATGCGGGGACAGGGGGCAGATACGCAGTATTTT. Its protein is CASSMRGQGADTQYF.

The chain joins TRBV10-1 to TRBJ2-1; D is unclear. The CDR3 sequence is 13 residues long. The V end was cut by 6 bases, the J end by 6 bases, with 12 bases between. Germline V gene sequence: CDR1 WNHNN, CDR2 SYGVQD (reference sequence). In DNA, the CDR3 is TGCGCCAGCAGCCAGACACCAACCAATGAGCAGTTCTTC. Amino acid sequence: CASSQTPTNEQFF.

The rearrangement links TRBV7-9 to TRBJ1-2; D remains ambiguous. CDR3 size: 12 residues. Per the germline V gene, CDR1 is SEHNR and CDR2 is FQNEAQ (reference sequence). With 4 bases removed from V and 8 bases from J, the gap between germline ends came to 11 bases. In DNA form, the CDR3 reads TGTGCCAGCAGCTGGTCCACCGGGGGCTACACCTTC. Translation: CASSWSTGGYTF.

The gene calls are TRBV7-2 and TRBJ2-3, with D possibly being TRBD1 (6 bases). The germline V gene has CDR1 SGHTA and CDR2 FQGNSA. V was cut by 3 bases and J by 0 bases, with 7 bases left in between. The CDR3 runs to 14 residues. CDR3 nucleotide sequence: TGTGCCAGCAGCTTCAGGGGAAGCACAGATACGCAGTATTTT. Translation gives CASSFRGSTDTQYF.

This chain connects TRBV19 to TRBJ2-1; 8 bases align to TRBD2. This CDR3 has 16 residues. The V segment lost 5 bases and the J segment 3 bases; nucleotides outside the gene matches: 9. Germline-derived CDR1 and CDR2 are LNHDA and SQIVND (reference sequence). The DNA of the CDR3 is TGTGCCAGTAGTCCCCAAGCGGGAGCGGACTACAATGAGCAGTTCTTC. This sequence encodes CASSPQAGADYNEQFF. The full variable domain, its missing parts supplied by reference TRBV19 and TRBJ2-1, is DGGITQSPKYLFRKEGQNVTLSCEQNLNHDAMYWYRQDPGQGLRLIYYSQIVNDFQKGDIAEGYSVSREKKESFPLTVTSAQKNPTAFYLCASSPQAGADYNEQFFGPGTRLTVL.

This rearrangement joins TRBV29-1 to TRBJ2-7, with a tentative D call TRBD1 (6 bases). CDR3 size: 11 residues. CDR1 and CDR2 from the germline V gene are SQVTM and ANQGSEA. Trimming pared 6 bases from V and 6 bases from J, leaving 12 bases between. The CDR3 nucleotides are TGCAGCGTACACACAGGGCGCGAGCAGTACTTC. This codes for CSVHTGREQYF.

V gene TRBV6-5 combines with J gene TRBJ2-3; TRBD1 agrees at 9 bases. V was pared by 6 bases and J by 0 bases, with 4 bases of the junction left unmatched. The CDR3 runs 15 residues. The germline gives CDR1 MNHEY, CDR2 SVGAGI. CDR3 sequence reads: CASRGTGRSTDTQYF. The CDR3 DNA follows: TGTGCCAGCAGGGGGACAGGGAGAAGCACAGATACGCAGTATTTT.

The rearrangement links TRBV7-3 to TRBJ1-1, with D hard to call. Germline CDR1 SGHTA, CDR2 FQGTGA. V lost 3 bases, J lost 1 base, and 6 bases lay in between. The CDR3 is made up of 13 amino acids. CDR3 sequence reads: CASSFAGNTEAFF. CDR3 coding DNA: TGTGCCAGCAGCTTCGCCGGGAACACTGAAGCTTTCTTT.

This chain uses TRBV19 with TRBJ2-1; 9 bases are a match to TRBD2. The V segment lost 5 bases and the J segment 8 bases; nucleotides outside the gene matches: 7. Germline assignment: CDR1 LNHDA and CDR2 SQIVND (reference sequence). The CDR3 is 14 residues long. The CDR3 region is CASSSVAGVDEQFF. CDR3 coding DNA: TGTGCCAGTAGTTCAGTAGCGGGAGTAGATGAGCAGTTCTTC.

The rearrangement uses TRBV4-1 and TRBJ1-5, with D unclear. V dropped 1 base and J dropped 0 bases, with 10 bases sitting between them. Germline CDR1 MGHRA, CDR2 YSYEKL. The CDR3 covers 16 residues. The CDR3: CASSQVGSYSNQPQHF. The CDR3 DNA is TGCGCCAGCAGCCAAGTTGGCAGCTATAGCAATCAGCCCCAGCATTTT.

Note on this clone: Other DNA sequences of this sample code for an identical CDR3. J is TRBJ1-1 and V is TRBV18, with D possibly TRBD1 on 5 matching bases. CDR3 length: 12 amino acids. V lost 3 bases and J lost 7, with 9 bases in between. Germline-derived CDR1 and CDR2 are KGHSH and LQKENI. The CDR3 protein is CASSPPGREAFF. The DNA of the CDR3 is TGTGCCAGCTCACCCCCGGGACGTGAAGCTTTCTTT.

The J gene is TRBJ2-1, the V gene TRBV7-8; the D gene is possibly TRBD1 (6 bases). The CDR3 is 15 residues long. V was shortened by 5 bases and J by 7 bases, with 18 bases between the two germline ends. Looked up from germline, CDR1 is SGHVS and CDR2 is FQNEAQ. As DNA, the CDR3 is TGTGCCAGCAGCCCCGTGGAACAGGGATTAAATGAGCAGTTCTTC. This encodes CASSPVEQGLNEQFF.

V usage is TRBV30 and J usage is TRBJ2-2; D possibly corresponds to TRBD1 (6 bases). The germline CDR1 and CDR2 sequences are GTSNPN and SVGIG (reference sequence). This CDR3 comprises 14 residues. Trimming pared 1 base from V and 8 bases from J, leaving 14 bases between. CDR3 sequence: CAWSGDNGSGELFF. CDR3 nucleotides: TGTGCCTGGAGTGGGGACAACGGTAGTGGGGAGCTGTTTTTT.

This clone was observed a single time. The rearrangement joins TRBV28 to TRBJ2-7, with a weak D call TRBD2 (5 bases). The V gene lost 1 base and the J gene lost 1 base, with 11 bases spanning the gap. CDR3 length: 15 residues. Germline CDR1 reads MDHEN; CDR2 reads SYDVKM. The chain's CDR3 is CASSLYSAESYEQYF. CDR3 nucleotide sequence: TGTGCCAGCAGTTTATATAGCGCCGAATCCTACGAGCAGTACTTC.

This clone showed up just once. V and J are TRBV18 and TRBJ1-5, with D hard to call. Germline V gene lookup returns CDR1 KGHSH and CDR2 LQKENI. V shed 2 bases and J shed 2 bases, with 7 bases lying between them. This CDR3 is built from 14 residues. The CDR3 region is CASSPATGNQPQHF. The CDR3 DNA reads TGTGCCAGCTCACCAGCTACAGGCAATCAGCCCCAGCATTTT.

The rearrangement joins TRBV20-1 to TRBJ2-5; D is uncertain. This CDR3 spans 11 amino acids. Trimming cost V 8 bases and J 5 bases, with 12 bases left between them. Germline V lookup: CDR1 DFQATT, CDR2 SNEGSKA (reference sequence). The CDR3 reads CSSTPGETQYF. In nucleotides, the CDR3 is TGCAGTTCGACCCCTGGGGAGACCCAGTACTTC.

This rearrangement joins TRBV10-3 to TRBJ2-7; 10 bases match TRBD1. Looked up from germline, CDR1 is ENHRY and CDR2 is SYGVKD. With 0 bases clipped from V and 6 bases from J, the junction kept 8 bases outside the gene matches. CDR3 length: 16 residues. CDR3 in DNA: TGTGCCATCAGTGAGTCGACTCGGACAGGGGGTTCCGAGCAGTACTTC. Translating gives CAISESTRTGGSEQYF.

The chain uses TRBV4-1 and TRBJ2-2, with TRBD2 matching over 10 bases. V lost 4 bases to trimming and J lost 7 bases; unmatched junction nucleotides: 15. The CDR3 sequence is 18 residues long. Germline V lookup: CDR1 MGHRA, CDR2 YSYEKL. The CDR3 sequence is CASSPRTPSGRKGGELFF. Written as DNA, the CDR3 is TGCGCCAGCAGCCCGCGCACCCCTAGCGGGAGAAAAGGCGGGGAGCTGTTTTTT.

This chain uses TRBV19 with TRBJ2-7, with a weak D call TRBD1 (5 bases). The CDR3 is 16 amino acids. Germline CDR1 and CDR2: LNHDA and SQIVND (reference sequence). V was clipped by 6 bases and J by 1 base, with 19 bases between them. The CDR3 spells CASSPLDSVGSYEQYF. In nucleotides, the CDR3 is TGTGCCAGTAGCCCCCTCGACAGCGTCGGTTCCTACGAGCAGTACTTC.

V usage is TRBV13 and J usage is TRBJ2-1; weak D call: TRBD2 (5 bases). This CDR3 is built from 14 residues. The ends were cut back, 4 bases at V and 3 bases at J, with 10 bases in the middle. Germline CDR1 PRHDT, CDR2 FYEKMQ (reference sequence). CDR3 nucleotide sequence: TGTGCCAGCAGCTGGACTGTGGGCTACAATGAGCAGTTCTTC. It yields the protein CASSWTVGYNEQFF.

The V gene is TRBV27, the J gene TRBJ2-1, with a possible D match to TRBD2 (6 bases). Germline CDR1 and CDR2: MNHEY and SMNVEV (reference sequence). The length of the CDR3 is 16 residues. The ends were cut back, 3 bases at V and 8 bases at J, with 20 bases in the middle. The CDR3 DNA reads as TGTGCCAGCAGTTTTTTAAGCGGAGCGGGCGAGGATGAGCAGTTCTTC. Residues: CASSFLSGAGEDEQFF.

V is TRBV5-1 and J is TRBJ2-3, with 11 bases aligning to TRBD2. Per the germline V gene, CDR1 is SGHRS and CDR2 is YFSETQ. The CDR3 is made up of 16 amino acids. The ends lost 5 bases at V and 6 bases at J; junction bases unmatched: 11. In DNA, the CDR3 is TGCGCCAGCAGTTTTGGTAGCGGGAGGGCCGCGGATACGCAGTATTTT. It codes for CASSFGSGRAADTQYF.

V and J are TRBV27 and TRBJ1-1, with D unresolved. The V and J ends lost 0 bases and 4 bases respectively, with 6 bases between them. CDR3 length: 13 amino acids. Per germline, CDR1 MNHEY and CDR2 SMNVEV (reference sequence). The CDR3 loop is CASSLSGITEAFF. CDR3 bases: TGTGCCAGCAGTTTATCAGGAATCACTGAAGCTTTCTTT.

CDR3 protein: CASSNRSGLGPYSNQPQHF. As DNA, the CDR3 is TGTGCCAGCAGCAATCGCAGCGGGCTGGGGCCATATAGCAATCAGCCCCAGCATTTT. J is TRBJ1-5 and V is TRBV21-1. TRBV21-1 is described as a pseudogene. The CDR3 is 19 residues long.

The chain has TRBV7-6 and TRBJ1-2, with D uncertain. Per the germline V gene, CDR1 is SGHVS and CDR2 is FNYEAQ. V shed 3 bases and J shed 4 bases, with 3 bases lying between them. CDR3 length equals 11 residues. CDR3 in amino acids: CASSFGYGYTF. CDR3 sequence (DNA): TGTGCCAGCAGCTTCGGCTATGGCTACACCTTC.